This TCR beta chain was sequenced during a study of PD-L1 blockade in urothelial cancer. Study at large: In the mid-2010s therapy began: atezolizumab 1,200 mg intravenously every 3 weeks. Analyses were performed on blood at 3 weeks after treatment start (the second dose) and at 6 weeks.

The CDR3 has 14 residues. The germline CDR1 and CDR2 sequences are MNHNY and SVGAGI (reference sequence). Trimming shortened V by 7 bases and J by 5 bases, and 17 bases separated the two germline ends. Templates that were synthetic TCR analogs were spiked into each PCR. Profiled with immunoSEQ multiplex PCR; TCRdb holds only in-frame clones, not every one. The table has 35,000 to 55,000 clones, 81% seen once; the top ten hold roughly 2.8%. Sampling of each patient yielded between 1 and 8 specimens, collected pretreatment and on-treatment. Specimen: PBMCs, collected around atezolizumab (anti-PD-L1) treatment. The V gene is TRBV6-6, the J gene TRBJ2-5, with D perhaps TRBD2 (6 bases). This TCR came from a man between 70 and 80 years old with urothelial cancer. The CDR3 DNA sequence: TGTGCCAGCAATCTAGCGTCACCCCGGGAGACCCAGTACTTC. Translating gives CASNLASPRETQYF.